One sample yielded the 26 T cell receptor beta chains listed below, sequenced in a study of spatial heterogeneity in lung cancer. TCRdb processed the 5' RACE reads anew with MiXCR; each CDR3 protein has one entry. The profile shows more than 1,500 distinct CDR3 sequences, over 6.5% of them singletons. These receptors have no identified antigens. Noted time point: sample taken at primary tumor resection. Whole-study results and caveats: Tumoral mutation counts were tracked by counts of expanded intratumoral alpha and beta TCRs.

The source was lung tumor tissue, collected at surgery. These receptors were collected from a female donor with early-stage non-small cell lung cancer.

Sample share makes this clonotype medium-sized. The chain employs TRBV7-2 and TRBJ2-1, with 10 bases aligning to TRBD2. Germline V gives CDR1 SGHTA, CDR2 FQGNSA. After removal of 2 bases from V and 6 bases from J, the junction contained 4 bases not matched to a gene. The CDR3 is 15 residues long. The CDR3 nucleotides are TGTGCCAGCAGCTTATCACTAGCGGGAAGCAATGAGCAGTTCTTC. Protein product: CASSLSLAGSNEQFF.

This clonotype is deemed medium-sized. This rearrangement joins TRBV7-9 to TRBJ2-3; D is unresolved. CDR1 is SEHNR and CDR2 is FQNEAQ in the germline V gene (reference sequence). Trimming removed 4 bases at V and 3 bases at J, with 17 bases between. CDR3 size: 16 residues. CDR3 sequence: CASSSYTSYTTDTQYF. For the CDR3, the DNA is TGTGCCAGCAGCTCCTACACATCATATACTACAGATACGCAGTATTTT.

This clonotype is termed medium-sized. The CDR3 loop is CASRTGTGGATNEKLFF. The DNA of the CDR3 is TGTGCCAGCAGAACCGGGACAGGGGGAGCAACTAATGAAAAACTGTTTTTT. The chain is built from TRBV6-5 and TRBJ1-4; 11 bases match TRBD1. Germline V lookup: CDR1 MNHEY, CDR2 SVGAGI. This CDR3 region has 17 residues. V gave up 6 bases and J gave up 0 bases; unmatched junction bases: 6.

The CDR3 here is CASSWGLMSGGTSPLHF. Written as DNA, the CDR3 is TGTGCCAGCAGTTGGGGCCTTATGTCAGGGGGTACTTCACCCCTCCACTTT. The chain has TRBV28 and TRBJ1-6; TRBD1 matches at 7 bases. CDR3 length: 17 residues. With V trimmed by 4 bases and J by 9 bases, 15 bases remained unmatched. CDR1 is MDHEN, CDR2 SYDVKM, per germline.

By share, this clonotype counts as medium-sized (0.01 to 0.1%). The V call is TRBV12-3 or TRBV12-4, the J call TRBJ1-4, with D unresolved. V was trimmed by 6 bases and J by 7 bases, leaving 15 bases between them. CDR3 size: 14 residues. CDR3: CASRVSGTTEKLFF. The CDR3 bases are TGTGCCAGCAGAGTGTCGGGCACCACTGAAAAACTGTTTTTT.

Sample share makes this clonotype large (0.1 to 1%). V usage is TRBV27 and J usage is TRBJ2-2; a weak D match, TRBD2 (6 bases). Germline lookup yields CDR1 MNHEY and CDR2 SMNVEV (reference sequence). With 5 bases removed from V and 5 bases from J, the gap between germline ends came to 12 bases. This CDR3 is 14 amino acids long. The CDR3, as DNA: TGTGCCAGCAGTAGGAGGGGCGGGACCGGGGAGCTGTTTTTT. Translated: CASSRRGGTGELFF.

J is TRBJ1-1 and V is TRBV6-5; unclear D gene. This CDR3 is built from 13 residues. Trimming took off 2 bases at V and 11 bases at J, with 15 bases between the two ends. In germline, CDR1 is MNHEY, CDR2 SVGAGI. The CDR3 protein is CASSYDPWVEAFF. The CDR3 region has the DNA TGTGCCAGCAGTTACGACCCCTGGGTTGAGGCTTTCTTT.

At least ten counts were recorded for this clonotype. The chain carries TRBV28 and TRBJ1-6; D uncertain. The germline V gene encodes CDR1 MDHEN and CDR2 SYDVKM. The CDR3 is 14 amino acids. Trimming cost V 3 bases and J 7 bases, with 10 bases left between them. The CDR3 region has the DNA TGTGCCAGCAGTTTTTTTCGGGGAAATTCACCCCTCCACTTT. It encodes CASSFFRGNSPLHF.

The sample holds many counts of this clonotype. The chain recombines TRBV27 with TRBJ1-1, with a possible D match to TRBD1 (5 bases). Per germline, CDR1 MNHEY and CDR2 SMNVEV (reference sequence). The CDR3 consists of 14 residues. Trimming shortened V by 11 bases and J by 2 bases, and 18 bases separated the two germline ends. The CDR3 reads CASLPQGRNTEAFF. CDR3 in DNA: TGTGCCTCCCTCCCCCAGGGCCGAAACACTGAAGCTTTCTTT.

There are a few counts of this clonotype. This chain uses TRBV5-1 with TRBJ2-1, with a weak D call TRBD2 (6 bases). Between the trimmed V and J ends, which lost 1 base and 2 bases, there was a span of 10 bases. CDR1 is SGHRS, CDR2 YFSETQ, per germline. The CDR3 consists of 15 residues. The CDR3, as DNA: TGCGCCAGCAGCTTGACGGGAGTAGCCTACAATGAGCAGTTCTTC. Amino acids: CASSLTGVAYNEQFF.

This clonotype is medium-sized in the sample. This rearrangement joins TRBV15 to TRBJ2-3; the match to TRBD2 covers 7 bases. V was pared by 3 bases and J by 6 bases, with 3 bases of the junction left unmatched. The CDR3 length is 13 residues. Germline CDR1 is LNHNV and CDR2 is YYDKDF (reference sequence). CDR3 amino acids: CATSRGGTDTQYF. CDR3 nucleotide sequence: TGTGCCACCAGCAGGGGGGGGACGGATACGCAGTATTTT.

By proportion, this clonotype is medium-sized (0.01 to 0.1%). The chain has TRBV7-2 and TRBJ2-7; no clear D. V lost 5 bases, J lost 4 bases, and 15 bases lay in between. The V gene's germline CDR1 is SGHTA and CDR2 FQGNSA. The CDR3 extends over 14 amino acids. The CDR3 DNA sequence: TGTGCCAGCAGCGCAGGCCTCCCTCCGTACGAGCAGTACTTC. Its protein is CASSAGLPPYEQYF.

This clonotype is classed as large. The V and J genes are TRBV9 and TRBJ2-1; TRBD2 agrees at 8 bases. The CDR3 totals 20 residues. V lost 0 bases, J lost 0 bases, and 14 bases stayed unmatched. CDR1 and CDR2 from the germline V gene are SGDLS and YYNGEE. CDR3 bases: TGTGCCAGCAGCGTAGCTGGGACTAGTGGACTAATAAGCTCCTACAATGAGCAGTTCTTC. The encoded protein is CASSVAGTSGLISSYNEQFF.

This clonotype was seen more than once but under ten times. This rearrangement joins TRBV18 to TRBJ1-2; D unresolved. V lost 3 bases and J lost 4, with 15 bases in between. Germline V gene lookup returns CDR1 KGHSH and CDR2 LQKENI. The CDR3 spans 15 residues. DNA for the CDR3: TGTGCCAGCTCACCTACGGACGGAGGGCTCTATGGCTACACCTTC. Translated, it gives CASSPTDGGLYGYTF.

This clonotype is categorized as medium-sized. The V call is TRBV28, the J call TRBJ1-2; no firm D call. Trimming removed 6 bases from V and 4 bases from J, with 6 bases in between. The germline CDR1 and CDR2 sequences are MDHEN and SYDVKM. This CDR3 has 11 amino acids. CDR3 nucleotides: TGTGCCAGCAGCCGGCGCTATGGCTACACCTTC. This codes for CASSRRYGYTF.

There are many counts of this clonotype. This chain joins TRBV5-3 and TRBJ2-7; 9 bases agree with TRBD2. TRBV5-3 is placed among ORFs of uncertain function. The length of the CDR3 is 18 residues. After removal of 2 bases from V and 2 bases from J, the junction contained 14 bases not matched to a gene. The CDR3 region is CARSFNSGTSGYTYEQYF. CDR3 coding DNA: TGTGCCAGAAGCTTTAACTCGGGTACTAGCGGGTACACCTACGAGCAGTACTTC.

Here the CDR3 reads CASSAIVIGEQFF. DNA of the CDR3: TGTGCCAGCAGTGCAATAGTCATCGGGGAGCAGTTCTTC. The rearrangement uses TRBV2 and TRBJ2-1; D not certain. The V gene lost 4 bases and the J gene lost 10 bases, with 14 bases spanning the gap. From germline, CDR1 is SNHLY and CDR2 FYNNEI. The CDR3 is 13 residues long.

This clonotype is medium-sized. The J gene is TRBJ2-1, the V gene TRBV3-1; D is perhaps TRBD2 (6 bases). This CDR3 contains 13 residues. Per the germline V gene, CDR1 is LGHDT and CDR2 is YNNKEL (reference sequence). V was cut by 3 bases and J by 8 bases, with 11 bases left in between. The DNA of the CDR3 is TGTGCCAGCAGCCATTTGACTAGGGATGAGCAGTTCTTC. Translating it yields CASSHLTRDEQFF.

This clonotype counts as large. The rearrangement uses TRBV7-2 and TRBJ2-3, with 8 bases that match TRBD2. Per germline, CDR1 SGHTA and CDR2 FQGNSA. Unmatched junction bases numbered 13, after V lost 7 bases and J lost 4 bases. The CDR3 runs to 16 residues. The CDR3, as DNA: TGTGCCAGCACCTCCTTTAGCGGGGTTAGGGCAGATACGCAGTATTTT. Translation: CASTSFSGVRADTQYF.

The rearrangement uses TRBV5-1 and TRBJ2-1; 13 nucleotides line up with TRBD2. The CDR3 has 15 amino acids. In germline, CDR1 is SGHRS, CDR2 YFSETQ. V was pared by 1 base and J by 13 bases, with 8 bases of the junction left unmatched. CDR3 sequence: CASSLTSGGVTNQFF. DNA of the CDR3: TGCGCCAGCAGCTTGACTAGCGGGGGGGTTACTAACCAGTTCTTC.

This clonotype was seen ten or more times. The chain joins TRBV28 to TRBJ2-3, with 13 bases aligning to TRBD2. V lost 4 bases and J lost 0; bases outside the gene matches: 13. This CDR3 region has 20 residues. Germline-derived CDR1 and CDR2 are MDHEN and SYDVKM. CDR3 bases: TGTGCCAGCAGTTCCCGTCACCGGGGACTAGCGGGACATAGCACAGATACGCAGTATTTT. It translates to CASSSRHRGLAGHSTDTQYF.

The sample holds many counts of this clonotype. The chain has TRBV24-1 and TRBJ2-5, with unresolved D. Germline CDR1 and CDR2: KGHDR and SFDVKD. V was pared by 4 bases and J by 0 bases, with 8 bases between. This CDR3 region has 14 residues. The CDR3 reads CATSEPRDQETQYF. As DNA, the CDR3 is TGTGCCACCAGTGAGCCTAGGGACCAAGAGACCCAGTACTTC.

This clonotype is termed large (0.1 to 1%). The chain uses TRBV19 and TRBJ2-3; 7 nucleotides align to TRBD1. This CDR3 is built from 15 residues. V lost 7 bases and J lost 3; bases outside the gene matches: 10. Germline lookup yields CDR1 LNHDA and CDR2 SQIVND (reference sequence). This CDR3 reads CASKGQAWGTDTQYF. The DNA of the CDR3 is TGTGCCAGTAAAGGACAGGCGTGGGGGACAGATACGCAGTATTTT.

By its share, this clonotype is medium-sized. This rearrangement joins TRBV10-3 to TRBJ1-1, with a tentative D call TRBD1 (5 bases). The CDR3 loop spans 13 amino acids. Looked up from germline, CDR1 is ENHRY and CDR2 is SYGVKD. Deletions cut 4 bases from V and 4 bases from J, with 10 bases between. The CDR3 DNA follows: TGTGCCATCAGTGGAACAGGTCCCACTGAAGCTTTCTTT. Its protein product is CAISGTGPTEAFF.

By its share, this clonotype is medium-sized (0.01 to 0.1%). This chain uses TRBV6-6 with TRBJ2-1, with 9 bases matching TRBD1. Germline trimming cut 6 bases from V and 2 bases from J; bases unmatched to any gene: 2. CDR3 length: 14 residues. Germline-derived CDR1 and CDR2 are MNHNY and SVGAGI (reference sequence). CDR3 DNA sequence: TGTGCCAGCAGCCGACAGGGGGCCTACAATGAGCAGTTCTTC. Translated, it gives CASSRQGAYNEQFF.

This clonotype was recorded many times. Germline is not matched at one junction end, which may reflect a read error. The chain's CDR3 is CASGATARNF. As DNA, the CDR3 is TGTGCTAGTGGGGCTACCGCACGAAATTTC. This rearrangement joins TRBV12-5 to TRBJ2-7; D unresolved. The CDR3 contains 10 residues. Germline CDR1 reads LGHNT; CDR2 reads FRNRAP.